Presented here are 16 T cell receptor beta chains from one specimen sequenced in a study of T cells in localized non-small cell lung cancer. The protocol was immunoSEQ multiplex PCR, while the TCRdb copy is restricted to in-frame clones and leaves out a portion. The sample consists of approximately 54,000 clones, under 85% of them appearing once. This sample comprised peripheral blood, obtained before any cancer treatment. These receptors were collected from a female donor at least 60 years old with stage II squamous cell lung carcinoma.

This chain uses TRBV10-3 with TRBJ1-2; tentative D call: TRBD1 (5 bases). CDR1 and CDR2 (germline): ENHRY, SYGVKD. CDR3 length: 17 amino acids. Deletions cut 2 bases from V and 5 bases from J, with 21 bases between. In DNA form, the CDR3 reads TGTGCCATCAGTGAGAGCCCGGGGCAGGGAATTAGGTATGGCTACACCTTC. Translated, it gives CAISESPGQGIRYGYTF.

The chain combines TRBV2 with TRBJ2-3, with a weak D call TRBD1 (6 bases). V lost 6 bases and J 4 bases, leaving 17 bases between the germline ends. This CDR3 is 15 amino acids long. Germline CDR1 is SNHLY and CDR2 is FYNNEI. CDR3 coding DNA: TGTGCCAGCAGCCAGCAGGGGTGGGGTGCAGATACGCAGTATTTT. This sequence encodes CASSQQGWGADTQYF.

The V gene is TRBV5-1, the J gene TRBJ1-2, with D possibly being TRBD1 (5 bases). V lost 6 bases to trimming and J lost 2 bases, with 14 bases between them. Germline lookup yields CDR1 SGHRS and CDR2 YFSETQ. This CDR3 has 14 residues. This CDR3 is CASNPAGTNYGYTF. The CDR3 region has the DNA TGCGCCAGCAATCCAGCAGGGACGAACTATGGCTACACCTTC.

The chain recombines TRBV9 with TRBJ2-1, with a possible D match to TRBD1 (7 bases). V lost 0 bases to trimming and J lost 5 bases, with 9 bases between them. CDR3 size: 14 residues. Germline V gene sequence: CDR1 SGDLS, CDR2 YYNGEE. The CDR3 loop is CASSVARGDNEQFF. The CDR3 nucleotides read TGTGCCAGCAGCGTAGCCAGGGGGGACAATGAGCAGTTCTTC.

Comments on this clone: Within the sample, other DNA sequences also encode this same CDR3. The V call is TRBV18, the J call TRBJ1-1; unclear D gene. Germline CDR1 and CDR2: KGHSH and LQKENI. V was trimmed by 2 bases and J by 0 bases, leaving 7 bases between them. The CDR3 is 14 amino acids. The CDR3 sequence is CASSPAIMNTEAFF. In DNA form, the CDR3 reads TGTGCCAGCTCACCAGCCATTATGAACACTGAAGCTTTCTTT.

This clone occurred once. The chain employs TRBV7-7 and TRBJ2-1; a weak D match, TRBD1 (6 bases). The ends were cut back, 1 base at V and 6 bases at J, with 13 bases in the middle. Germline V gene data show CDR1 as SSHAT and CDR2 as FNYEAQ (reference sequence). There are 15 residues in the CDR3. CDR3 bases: TGTGCCAGCAGCTTAGACAGGGAGTTCCGCAATGAGCAGTTCTTC. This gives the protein CASSLDREFRNEQFF.

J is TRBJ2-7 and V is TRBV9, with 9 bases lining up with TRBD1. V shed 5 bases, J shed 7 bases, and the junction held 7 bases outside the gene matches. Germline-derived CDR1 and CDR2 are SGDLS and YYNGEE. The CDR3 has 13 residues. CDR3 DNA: TGTGCCAGCAGTGCCCTGGACAGGGGTGAGCAGTACTTC. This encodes CASSALDRGEQYF. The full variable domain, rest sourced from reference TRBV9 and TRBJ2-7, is DSGVTQTPKHLITATGQRVTLRCSPRSGDLSVYWYQQSLDQGLQFLIQYYNGEERAKGNILERFSAQQFPDLHSELNLSSLELGDSALYFCASSALDRGEQYFGPGTRLTVT.

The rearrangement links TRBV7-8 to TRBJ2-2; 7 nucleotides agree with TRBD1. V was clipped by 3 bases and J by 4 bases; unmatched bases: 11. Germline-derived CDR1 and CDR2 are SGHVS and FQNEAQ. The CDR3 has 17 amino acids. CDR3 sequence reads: CASSFLSVGGVTGELFF. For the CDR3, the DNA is TGTGCCAGCAGCTTTTTATCGGTAGGGGGCGTCACCGGGGAGCTGTTTTTT.

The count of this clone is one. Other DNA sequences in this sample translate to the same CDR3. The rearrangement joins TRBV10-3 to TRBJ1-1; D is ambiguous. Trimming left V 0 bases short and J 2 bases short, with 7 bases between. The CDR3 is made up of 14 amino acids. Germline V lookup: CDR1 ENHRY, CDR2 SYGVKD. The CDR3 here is CAISESGRNTEAFF. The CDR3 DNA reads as TGTGCCATCAGTGAGTCGGGTAGAAACACTGAAGCTTTCTTT.

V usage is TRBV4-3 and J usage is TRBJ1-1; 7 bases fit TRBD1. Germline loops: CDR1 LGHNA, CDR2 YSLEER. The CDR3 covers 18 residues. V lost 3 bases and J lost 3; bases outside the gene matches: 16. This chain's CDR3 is CASSQGLTGIGRHTEAFF. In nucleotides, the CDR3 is TGCGCCAGCAGCCAGGGACTGACAGGGATTGGCCGACACACTGAAGCTTTCTTT.

The CDR3 here is CASSVTPSNQPQHF. DNA of the CDR3: TGTGCCAGCAGTGTAACACCTAGCAATCAGCCCCAGCATTTT. The gene calls are TRBV6-1 and TRBJ1-5; D not resolved. This CDR3 region has 14 residues. Germline CDR1 MNHNS, CDR2 SASEGT. Trimming took 4 bases from V and 0 from J, leaving 7 bases between them.

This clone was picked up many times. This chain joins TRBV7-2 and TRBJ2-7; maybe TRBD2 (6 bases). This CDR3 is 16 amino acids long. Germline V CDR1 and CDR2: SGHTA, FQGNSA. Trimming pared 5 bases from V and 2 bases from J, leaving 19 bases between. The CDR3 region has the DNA TGTGCCAGCAGCCCCCAGGTGGGGGGTTTTGCCTACGAGCAGTACTTC. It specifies CASSPQVGGFAYEQYF.

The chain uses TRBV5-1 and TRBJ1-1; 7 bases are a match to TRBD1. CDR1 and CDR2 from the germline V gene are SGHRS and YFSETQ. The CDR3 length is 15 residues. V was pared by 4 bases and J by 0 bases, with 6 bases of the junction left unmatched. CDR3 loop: CASSQGGSLNTEAFF. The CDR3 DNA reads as TGCGCCAGCAGCCAGGGGGGCAGTCTGAACACTGAAGCTTTCTTT.

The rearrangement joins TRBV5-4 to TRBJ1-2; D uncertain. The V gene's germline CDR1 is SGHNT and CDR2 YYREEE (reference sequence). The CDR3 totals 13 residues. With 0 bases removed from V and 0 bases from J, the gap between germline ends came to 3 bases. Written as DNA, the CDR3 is TGTGCCAGCAGCTTGGCCCCTAACTATGGCTACACCTTC. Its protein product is CASSLAPNYGYTF.

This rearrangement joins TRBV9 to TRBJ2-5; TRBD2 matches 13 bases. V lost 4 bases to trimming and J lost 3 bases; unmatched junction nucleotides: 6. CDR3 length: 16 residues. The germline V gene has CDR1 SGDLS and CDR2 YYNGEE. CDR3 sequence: CASSQQTSGGKETQYF. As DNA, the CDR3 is TGTGCCAGCAGCCAACAGACTAGCGGGGGGAAAGAGACCCAGTACTTC.

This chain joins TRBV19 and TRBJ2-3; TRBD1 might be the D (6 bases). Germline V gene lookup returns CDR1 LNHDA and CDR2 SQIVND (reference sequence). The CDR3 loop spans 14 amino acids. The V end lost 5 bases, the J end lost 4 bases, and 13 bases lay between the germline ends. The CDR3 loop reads CASSSQGFPDTQYF. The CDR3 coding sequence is TGTGCCAGTAGTTCCCAGGGGTTCCCAGATACGCAGTATTTT.